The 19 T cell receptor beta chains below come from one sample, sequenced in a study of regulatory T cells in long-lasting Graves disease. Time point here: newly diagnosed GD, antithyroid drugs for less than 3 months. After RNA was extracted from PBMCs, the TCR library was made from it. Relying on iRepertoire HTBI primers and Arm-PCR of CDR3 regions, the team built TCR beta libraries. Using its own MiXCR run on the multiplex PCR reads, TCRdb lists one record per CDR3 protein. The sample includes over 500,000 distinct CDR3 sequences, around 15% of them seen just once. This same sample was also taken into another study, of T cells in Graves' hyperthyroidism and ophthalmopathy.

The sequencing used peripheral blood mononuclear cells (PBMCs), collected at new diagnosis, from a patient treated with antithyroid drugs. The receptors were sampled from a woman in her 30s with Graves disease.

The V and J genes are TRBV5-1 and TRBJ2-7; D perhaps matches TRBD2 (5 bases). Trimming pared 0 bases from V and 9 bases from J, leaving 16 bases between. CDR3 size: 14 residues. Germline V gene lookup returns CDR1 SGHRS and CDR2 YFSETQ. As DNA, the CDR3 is TGCGCCAGCAGCTTGGGACACGACTACGAGGGGCAGTACTTC. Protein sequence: CASSLGHDYEGQYF.

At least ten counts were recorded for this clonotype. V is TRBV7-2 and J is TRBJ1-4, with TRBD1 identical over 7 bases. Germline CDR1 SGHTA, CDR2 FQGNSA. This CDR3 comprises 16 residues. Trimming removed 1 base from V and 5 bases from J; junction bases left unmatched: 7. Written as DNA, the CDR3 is TGTGCCAGCAGCTTAGTGGGGACAGCAAAAAATGAAAAACTGTTTTTT. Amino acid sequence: CASSLVGTAKNEKLFF.

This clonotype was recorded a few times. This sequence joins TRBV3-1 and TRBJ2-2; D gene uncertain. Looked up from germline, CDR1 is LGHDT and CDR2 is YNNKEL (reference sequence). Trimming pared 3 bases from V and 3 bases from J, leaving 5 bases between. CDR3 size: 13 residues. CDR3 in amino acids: CASSQYDTGELFF. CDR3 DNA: TGTGCCAGCAGCCAGTATGACACCGGGGAGCTGTTTTTT.

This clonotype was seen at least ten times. The CDR3 coding sequence is TGTGCCAGCATTGGAGGTCGCGCGGGGAGGTACACCGGGGAGCTGTTTTTT. It yields the protein CASIGGRAGRYTGELFF. The V gene is TRBV28, the J gene TRBJ2-2; weak D call: TRBD2 (6 bases). Germline CDR1 reads MDHEN; CDR2 reads SYDVKM. The CDR3 contains 17 residues. V lost 7 bases and J 3 bases, leaving 21 bases between the germline ends.

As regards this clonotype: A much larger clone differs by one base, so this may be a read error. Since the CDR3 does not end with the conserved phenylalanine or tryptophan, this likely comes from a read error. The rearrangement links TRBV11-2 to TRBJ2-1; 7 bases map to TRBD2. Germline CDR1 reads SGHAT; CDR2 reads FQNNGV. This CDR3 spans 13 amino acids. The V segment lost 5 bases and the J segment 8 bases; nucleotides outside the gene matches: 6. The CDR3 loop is CASSPGGGDEQFS. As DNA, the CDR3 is TGTGCCAGCAGCCCCGGGGGAGGGGATGAGCAGTTCTCC.

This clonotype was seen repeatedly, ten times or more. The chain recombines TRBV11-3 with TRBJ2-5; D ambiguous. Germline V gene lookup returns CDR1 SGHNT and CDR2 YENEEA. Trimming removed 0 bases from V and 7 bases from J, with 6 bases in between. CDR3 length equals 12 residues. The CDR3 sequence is CASSLEVGTQYF. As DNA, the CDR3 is TGTGCCAGCAGCTTAGAAGTGGGGACCCAGTACTTC.

This CDR3 is CAWIRGSGGYTF. DNA for the CDR3: TGTGCCTGGATCAGGGGATCGGGAGGCTACACCTTC. J is TRBJ1-2 and V is TRBV30; weak D call: TRBD1 (6 bases). The V gene lost 4 bases and the J gene lost 8 bases, with 14 bases spanning the gap. There are 12 residues in the CDR3. Germline V CDR1 and CDR2: GTSNPN, SVGIG (reference sequence).

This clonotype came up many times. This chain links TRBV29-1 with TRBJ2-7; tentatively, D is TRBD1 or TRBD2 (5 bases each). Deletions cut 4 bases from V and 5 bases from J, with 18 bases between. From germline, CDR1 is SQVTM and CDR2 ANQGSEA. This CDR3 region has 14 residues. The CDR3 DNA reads TGCAGCGTTGCGGGATTGACAGTGGCCCACGAGCAGTACTTC. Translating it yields CSVAGLTVAHEQYF.

The CDR3 region is CASRDPRLYEQYF. The CDR3 bases are TGTGCCAGCAGAGATCCCCGACTGTACGAGCAGTACTTC. The chain employs TRBV6-1 and TRBJ2-7, with no clear D. The germline V and J ends were trimmed by 6 bases and 4 bases, with 13 bases remaining between them. The germline V gene has CDR1 MNHNS and CDR2 SASEGT. The length of the CDR3 is 13 residues.

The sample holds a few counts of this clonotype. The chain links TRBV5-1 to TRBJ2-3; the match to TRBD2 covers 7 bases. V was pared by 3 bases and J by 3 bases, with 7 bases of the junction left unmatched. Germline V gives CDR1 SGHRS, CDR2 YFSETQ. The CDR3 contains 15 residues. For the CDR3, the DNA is TGCGCCAGCAGCTCGACTAGCCCGATTACAGATACGCAGTATTTT. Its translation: CASSSTSPITDTQYF. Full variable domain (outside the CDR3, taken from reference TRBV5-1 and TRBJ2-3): KAGVTQTPRYLIKTRGQQVTLSCSPISGHRSVSWYQQTPGQGLQFLFEYFSETQRNKGNFPGRFSGRQFSNSRSEMNVSTLELGDSALYLCASSSTSPITDTQYFGPGTRLTVL.

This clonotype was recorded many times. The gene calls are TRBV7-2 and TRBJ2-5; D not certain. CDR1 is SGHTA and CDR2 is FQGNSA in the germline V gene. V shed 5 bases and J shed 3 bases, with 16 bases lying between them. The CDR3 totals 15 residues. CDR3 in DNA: TGTGCCAGCAGCGTCCAGCGAGCATCGGAAGAGACCCAGTACTTC. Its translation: CASSVQRASEETQYF.

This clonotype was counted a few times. The CDR3 region is CASSFRLAGGGSDTQYF. The CDR3, as DNA: TGTGCCAGCAGTTTTAGACTAGCGGGAGGGGGGTCAGATACGCAGTATTTT. The genes are TRBV28 and TRBJ2-3, with 14 bases that match TRBD2. Trimming cost V 3 bases and J 4 bases; bases outside gene matches: 6. CDR3 size: 17 residues. The germline CDR1 and CDR2 sequences are MDHEN and SYDVKM. Drawing the rest from reference TRBV28 and TRBJ2-3, the complete variable domain is DVKVTQSSRYLVKRTGEKVFLECVQDMDHENMFWYRQDPGLGLRLIYFSYDVKMKEKGDIPEGYSVSREKKERFSLILESASTNQTSMYLCASSFRLAGGGSDTQYFGPGTRLTVL.

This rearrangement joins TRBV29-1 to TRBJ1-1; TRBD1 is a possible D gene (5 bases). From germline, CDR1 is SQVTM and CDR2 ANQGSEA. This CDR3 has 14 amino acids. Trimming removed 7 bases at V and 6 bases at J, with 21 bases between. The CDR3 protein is CSGKPTDQGAEAFF. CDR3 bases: TGCAGCGGCAAACCCACGGACCAGGGCGCTGAAGCTTTCTTT.

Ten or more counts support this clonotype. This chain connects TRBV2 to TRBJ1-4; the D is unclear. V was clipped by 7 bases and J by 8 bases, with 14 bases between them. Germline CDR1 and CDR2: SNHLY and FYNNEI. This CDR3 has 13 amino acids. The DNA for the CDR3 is TGTGCCAGCAAGGATTCGGTGGGCGAAAAACTGTTTTTT. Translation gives CASKDSVGEKLFF.

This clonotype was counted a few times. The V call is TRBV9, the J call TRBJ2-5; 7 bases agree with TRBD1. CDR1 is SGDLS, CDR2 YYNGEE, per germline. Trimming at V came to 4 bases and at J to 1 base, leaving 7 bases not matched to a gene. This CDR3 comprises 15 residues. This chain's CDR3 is CASSQMGQSQETQYF. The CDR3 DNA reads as TGTGCCAGCAGCCAAATGGGACAGTCCCAAGAGACCCAGTACTTC.

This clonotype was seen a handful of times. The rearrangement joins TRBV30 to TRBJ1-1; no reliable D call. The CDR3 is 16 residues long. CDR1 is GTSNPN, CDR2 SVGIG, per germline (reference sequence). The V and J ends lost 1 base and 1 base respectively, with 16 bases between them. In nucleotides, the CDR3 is TGTGCCTGGAGTGCGGGAATTGGGTATGGGAACACTGAAGCTTTCTTT. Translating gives CAWSAGIGYGNTEAFF.

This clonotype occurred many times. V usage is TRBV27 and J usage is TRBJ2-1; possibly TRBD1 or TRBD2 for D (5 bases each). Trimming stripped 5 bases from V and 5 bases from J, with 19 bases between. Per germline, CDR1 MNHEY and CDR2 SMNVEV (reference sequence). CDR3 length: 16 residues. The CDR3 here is CASSAYRGLSNNEQFF. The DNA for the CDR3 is TGTGCCAGCAGTGCCTACCGGGGCCTGTCGAACAATGAGCAGTTCTTC.

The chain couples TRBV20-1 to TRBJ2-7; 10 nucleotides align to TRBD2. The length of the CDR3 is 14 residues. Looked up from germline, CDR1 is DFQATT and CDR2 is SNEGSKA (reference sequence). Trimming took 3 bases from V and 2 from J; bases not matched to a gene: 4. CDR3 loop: CSARVSGRTYEQYF. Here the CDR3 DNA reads TGCAGTGCTAGGGTTAGCGGGAGGACCTACGAGCAGTACTTC.

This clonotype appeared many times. The CDR3 is CASGLGDGSSRGEAFF. The CDR3, as DNA: TGTGCTAGTGGTTTGGGGGACGGCTCTTCCAGAGGTGAAGCTTTCTTT. The chain uses TRBV12-5 and TRBJ1-1, with TRBD1 as a possible D gene (5 bases). The CDR3 length is 16 residues. Germline V CDR1 and CDR2: LGHNT, FRNRAP. The V end lost 1 base, the J end lost 7 bases, and 19 bases lay between the germline ends.